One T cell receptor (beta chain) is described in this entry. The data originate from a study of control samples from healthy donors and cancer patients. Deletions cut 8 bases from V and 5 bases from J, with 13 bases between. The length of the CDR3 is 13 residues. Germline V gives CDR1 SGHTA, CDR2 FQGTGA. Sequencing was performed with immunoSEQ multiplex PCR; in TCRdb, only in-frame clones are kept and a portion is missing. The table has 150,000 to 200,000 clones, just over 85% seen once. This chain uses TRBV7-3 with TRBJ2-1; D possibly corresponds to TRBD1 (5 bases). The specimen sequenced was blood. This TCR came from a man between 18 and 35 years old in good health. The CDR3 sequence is CASGKGADNEQFF. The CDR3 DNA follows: TGTGCCAGCGGGAAAGGGGCGGACAATGAGCAGTTCTTC.